This entry lists 32 T cell receptor beta chains sequenced from one sample in a study of beta chain features in type 1 diabetes. No antigens are known for them. All of the isolated RNA was reverse transcribed, so expressed TCRB transcripts were sequenced. The table came from immunoSEQ multiplex PCR; TCRdb's copy has only in-frame clones and leaves some out. Of roughly 730,000 clones in the sample, roughly 12% were seen once. Whole-study findings and limits: Moderate yet significant TCRB CDR3 shortening was seen in Type 1 diabetes patients in all four CD4+ subsets.

Sequencing was done on a sample of naive CD4+ T cells from blood. The source of these receptors is a young man with type 1 diabetes.

This clone was found a few times. V usage is TRBV30 and J usage is TRBJ2-7, with 7 bases matching TRBD1. CDR1 is GTSNPN and CDR2 is SVGIG in the germline V gene (reference sequence). V trimming: 7 bases; J trimming: 5 bases; junction bases outside the gene matches: 11. This CDR3 has 13 amino acids. This chain's CDR3 is CASRPTGYHEQYF. The CDR3 DNA reads as TGTGCCTCCCGCCCGACAGGGTACCACGAGCAGTACTTC.

V usage is TRBV6-5 and J usage is TRBJ1-2; D remains ambiguous. V shed 10 bases and J shed 3 bases, with 12 bases lying between them. Germline V gene lookup returns CDR1 MNHEY and CDR2 SVGAGI. The CDR3 covers 12 residues. The CDR3 coding sequence is TGTGCCACGCAGAGCCTGTACTATGGCTACACCTTC. Its protein product is CATQSLYYGYTF.

V gene TRBV18 combines with J gene TRBJ1-1; a possible D gene is TRBD1 (6 bases). Germline CDR1 reads KGHSH; CDR2 reads LQKENI. The V end lost 3 bases, the J end lost 0 bases, and 14 bases lay between the germline ends. CDR3 length equals 16 residues. The CDR3 here is CASSPTGHSMNTEAFF. The CDR3 nucleotides read TGTGCCAGCTCACCGACGGGACACTCCATGAACACTGAAGCTTTCTTT.

This clone has a handful of counts. V and J are TRBV27 and TRBJ1-6, with TRBD1 matching 8 bases. Germline V lookup: CDR1 MNHEY, CDR2 SMNVEV (reference sequence). With V trimmed by 3 bases and J by 7 bases, 2 bases remained unmatched. The CDR3 spans 14 residues. CDR3 residues: CASSFRDRNSPLHF. The CDR3, as DNA: TGTGCCAGCAGTTTCCGGGACAGGAATTCACCCCTCCACTTT.

The chain joins TRBV9 to TRBJ1-1; 7 nucleotides match TRBD1. The CDR3 spans 15 residues. After removal of 0 bases from V and 1 base from J, the junction contained 3 bases not matched to a gene. Germline V gives CDR1 SGDLS, CDR2 YYNGEE. CDR3 protein: CASSVEDRPNTEAFF. Here the CDR3 DNA reads TGTGCCAGCAGCGTAGAGGACAGGCCGAACACTGAAGCTTTCTTT.

The V and J genes are TRBV30 and TRBJ2-1; 9 bases agree with TRBD2. The CDR3 runs 13 residues. Per the germline V gene, CDR1 is GTSNPN and CDR2 is SVGIG (reference sequence). V was clipped by 4 bases and J by 6 bases; unmatched bases: 4. The CDR3 is CAWTPSGVNEQFF. The CDR3 DNA reads as TGTGCCTGGACCCCTAGCGGGGTCAATGAGCAGTTCTTC. Full variable domain (rest looked up from reference TRBV30 and TRBJ2-1): SQTIHQWPATLVQPVGSPLSLECTVEGTSNPNLYWYRQAAGRGLQLLFYSVGIGQISSEVPQNLSASRPQDRQFILSSKKLLLSDSGFYLCAWTPSGVNEQFFGPGTRLTVL.

This clone was detected only a few times. This chain links TRBV5-4 with TRBJ2-7; D could derive from TRBD1 or TRBD2 (5 bases each). CDR3 length: 14 residues. Trimming removed 4 bases from V and 2 bases from J, with 13 bases in between. Per germline, CDR1 SGHNT and CDR2 YYREEE (reference sequence). The CDR3 here is CASSDRDGPYEQYF. The CDR3, as DNA: TGTGCCAGCAGCGACCGGGACGGGCCCTACGAGCAGTACTTC.

In this sample, this clone turned up a few times. This chain connects TRBV4-2 to TRBJ1-5; D ambiguous. The CDR3 extends over 14 amino acids. The V gene lost 0 bases and the J gene lost 5 bases, with 8 bases spanning the gap. From germline, CDR1 is LGHNA and CDR2 YNFKEQ. As DNA, the CDR3 is TGTGCCAGCAGCCAAGAGAGGGAGGATCAGCCCCAGCATTTT. Translated: CASSQEREDQPQHF.

This chain connects TRBV4-1 to TRBJ1-1; maybe TRBD1 (5 bases). This CDR3 has 17 amino acids. V shed 1 base and J shed 1 base, with 16 bases lying between them. Germline V gives CDR1 MGHRA, CDR2 YSYEKL. CDR3 nucleotides: TGCGCCAGCAGCCAAGGGATGTCGTACAGGCCGAACACTGAAGCTTTCTTT. Its translation is CASSQGMSYRPNTEAFF.

This rearrangement joins TRBV7-9 to TRBJ2-3; 7 bases are shared with TRBD1. The CDR3 has 14 residues. Trimming removed 5 bases from V and 1 base from J; junction bases left unmatched: 3. Germline assignment: CDR1 SEHNR and CDR2 FQNEAQ (reference sequence). In nucleotides, the CDR3 is TGTGCCAGCAGCCCCGGGACAGGCACAGATACGCAGTATTTT. Amino acids: CASSPGTGTDTQYF. The full variable domain, rest sourced from reference TRBV7-9 and TRBJ2-3, is DTGVSQNPRHKITKRGQNVTFRCDPISEHNRLYWYRQTLGQGPEFLTYFQNEAQLEKSRLLSDRFSAERPKGSFSTLEIQRTEQGDSAMYLCASSPGTGTDTQYFGPGTRLTVL.

This rearrangement joins TRBV2 to TRBJ1-1; the match to TRBD1 covers 7 bases. This CDR3 is built from 14 residues. V lost 4 bases, J lost 3 bases, and 5 bases stayed unmatched. CDR1 is SNHLY and CDR2 is FYNNEI in the germline V gene. CDR3 coding DNA: TGTGCCAGCAGTGGACAGGGCATTGACACTGAAGCTTTCTTT. This translates into CASSGQGIDTEAFF.

The chain uses TRBV14 and TRBJ2-2; D is unclear. The germline CDR1 and CDR2 sequences are SGHDN and FVKESK. The V gene lost 5 bases and the J gene lost 0 bases, with 10 bases spanning the gap. The CDR3 extends over 15 amino acids. CDR3 DNA: TGTGCCAGCAGCTCTCGGGCGGCGAACACCGGGGAGCTGTTTTTT. Its translation is CASSSRAANTGELFF.

The chain carries TRBV30 and TRBJ2-3, with 7 bases fitting TRBD2. Unmatched junction bases numbered 4, after V lost 7 bases and J lost 0 bases. The CDR3 is 13 amino acids. Germline CDR1 reads GTSNPN; CDR2 reads SVGIG (reference sequence). CDR3 bases: TGTGCCTCGAGGCGGGGGAGCACAGATACGCAGTATTTT. This gives the protein CASRRGSTDTQYF.

This clone appeared a few times. The chain recombines TRBV29-1 with TRBJ1-1, with a tentative D call TRBD1 (5 bases). CDR1 and CDR2 (germline): SQVTM, ANQGSEA. This CDR3 comprises 13 residues. V was clipped by 4 bases and J by 4 bases, with 13 bases between them. CDR3 loop: CSVAQGWVTEAFF. CDR3 coding DNA: TGCAGCGTTGCCCAGGGCTGGGTCACTGAAGCTTTCTTT.

In DNA form, the CDR3 reads TGCGCCAGCAGCTCCGGGCACTACGAGCAGTACTTC. Translated: CASSSGHYEQYF. The gene calls are TRBV5-1 and TRBJ2-7; D not certain. Germline values: CDR1 SGHRS, CDR2 YFSETQ. The CDR3 totals 12 residues. Trimming pared 3 bases from V and 3 bases from J, leaving 7 bases between.

CDR3 DNA sequence: TGTGCCAGCAGTTTACGAGGGGAGCAGTACTTC. Protein: CASSLRGEQYF. The V and J genes are TRBV28 and TRBJ2-7; possibly TRBD2 for D (5 bases). The germline V gene encodes CDR1 MDHEN and CDR2 SYDVKM. Trimming stripped 2 bases from V and 7 bases from J, with 6 bases between. The CDR3 runs to 11 residues.

A note on this clone: It is unclear where the CDR3 begins or ends on the DNA, so no DNA is shown, and the CDR3 is as TCRdb lists it. This rearrangement joins TRBV6-5 to TRBJ1-5. Germline lookup yields CDR1 MNHEY and CDR2 SVGAGI. Termini included, the CDR3 measures 15 amino acids. The CDR3 loop is CASSSSDGRVQPQHF.

V and J are TRBV6-5 and TRBJ2-5; the D call may be TRBD1 or TRBD2 (6 bases each). Trimming shortened V by 8 bases and J by 2 bases, and 9 bases separated the two germline ends. Germline V CDR1 and CDR2: MNHEY, SVGAGI. This CDR3 spans 12 amino acids. The CDR3 loop reads CASGGGQETQYF. As DNA, the CDR3 is TGTGCCAGCGGAGGGGGTCAAGAGACCCAGTACTTC.

This clone was seen a handful of times. This chain connects TRBV7-2 to TRBJ2-5, with D hard to call. CDR1 is SGHTA, CDR2 FQGNSA, per germline. This CDR3 is 13 amino acids long. Trimming removed 1 base at V and 3 bases at J, with 6 bases between. CDR3 residues: CASSLEPEETQYF. CDR3 DNA sequence: TGTGCCAGCAGCTTAGAGCCTGAAGAGACCCAGTACTTC.

The chain uses TRBV10-3 and TRBJ1-1, with 11 bases that match TRBD1. Germline V gene sequence: CDR1 ENHRY, CDR2 SYGVKD. The CDR3 covers 14 residues. Trimming took 8 bases from V and 5 from J; bases not matched to a gene: 7. The CDR3 is CAIWTGGRSTEAFF. For the CDR3, the DNA is TGTGCCATCTGGACAGGGGGCAGAAGTACTGAAGCTTTCTTT.

The chain recombines TRBV29-1 with TRBJ2-7, with D possibly TRBD1 on 5 matching bases. The CDR3 is 14 amino acids. The germline gives CDR1 SQVTM, CDR2 ANQGSEA. Trimming pared 5 bases from V and 6 bases from J, leaving 20 bases between. The CDR3 loop reads CSVSPTEKRAEQYF. CDR3 nucleotide sequence: TGCAGCGTTTCCCCGACAGAGAAAAGGGCCGAGCAGTACTTC.

This clone occurred a few times. The V gene is TRBV19, the J gene TRBJ2-1; a possible D gene is TRBD2 (6 bases). The CDR3 loop spans 14 amino acids. In germline, CDR1 is LNHDA, CDR2 SQIVND (reference sequence). Trimming removed 6 bases from V and 9 bases from J, with 18 bases in between. As DNA, the CDR3 is TGTGCCAGTAGCCCGGGACTCAGTAAGCGTGAGCAGTTCTTC. It encodes CASSPGLSKREQFF.

The chain uses TRBV14 and TRBJ2-7; a weak D match, TRBD2 (7 bases). The germline gives CDR1 SGHDN, CDR2 FVKESK. CDR3 size: 15 residues. V was trimmed by 3 bases and J by 0 bases, leaving 12 bases between them. The CDR3: CASSHGGALSYEQYF. Written as DNA, the CDR3 is TGTGCCAGCAGCCATGGGGGGGCCCTCTCCTACGAGCAGTACTTC.

Worth noting for this clone: This specimen includes other DNA sequences encoding the same CDR3. V usage is TRBV18 and J usage is TRBJ2-7; TRBD2 might be the D (5 bases). The V end lost 2 bases, the J end lost 3 bases, and 5 bases lay between the germline ends. This CDR3 is built from 12 residues. The germline V gene has CDR1 KGHSH and CDR2 LQKENI. The CDR3 here is CASSPAGYEQYF. CDR3 DNA: TGTGCCAGCTCACCAGCGGGCTACGAGCAGTACTTC.

The gene calls are TRBV6-6 and TRBJ2-7; D uncertain. Germline V gives CDR1 MNHNY, CDR2 SVGAGI (reference sequence). V lost 2 bases, J lost 5 bases, and 16 bases lay in between. The CDR3 runs to 15 residues. The CDR3 is CASSYPGGLVDEQYF. CDR3 in DNA: TGTGCCAGCAGTTACCCTGGCGGTCTTGTGGACGAGCAGTACTTC.

This clone was seen only a few times. The chain combines TRBV4-2 with TRBJ1-2, with 7 positions matching TRBD1. With 5 bases clipped from V and 4 bases from J, the junction kept 4 bases outside the gene matches. Per germline, CDR1 LGHNA and CDR2 YNFKEQ. CDR3 length: 13 residues. The CDR3 loop reads CASSTGDSYGYTF. The CDR3 DNA is TGTGCCAGCAGCACAGGGGACAGCTATGGCTACACCTTC.

The CDR3 spells CASSEGVDDYTF. CDR3 bases: TGTGCCAGCAGTGAAGGGGTGGATGACTACACCTTC. This rearrangement joins TRBV2 to TRBJ1-2; no definite D call. The germline V gene encodes CDR1 SNHLY and CDR2 FYNNEI. This CDR3 spans 12 amino acids. The V and J ends lost 1 base and 10 bases respectively, with 10 bases between them.

The chain recombines TRBV19 with TRBJ1-1; tentatively, D is TRBD1 (6 bases). Germline CDR1 is LNHDA and CDR2 is SQIVND (reference sequence). The V and J ends lost 8 bases and 4 bases respectively, with 11 bases between them. The CDR3 has 12 amino acids. The CDR3 bases are TGTGCCAGTGACAACAGGGCCACTGAAGCTTTCTTT. It codes for CASDNRATEAFF.

This clone has just a few counts. This sample also contains other DNA sequences that code for the same CDR3. J is TRBJ1-1 and V is TRBV10-3, with D tentatively TRBD1 (5 bases). The germline V gene encodes CDR1 ENHRY and CDR2 SYGVKD. This CDR3 has 12 residues. V was pared by 0 bases and J by 8 bases, with 7 bases between. The CDR3 region is CAISESGGEAFF. CDR3 DNA: TGTGCCATCAGTGAGTCTGGGGGGGAAGCTTTCTTT.

This clone occurred a few times. The genes are TRBV2 and TRBJ2-1; D is uncertain. The CDR3 spans 11 residues. Germline V gene lookup returns CDR1 SNHLY and CDR2 FYNNEI. V was clipped by 4 bases and J by 8 bases, with 6 bases between them. CDR3 region: CASSVWDEQFF. CDR3 sequence (DNA): TGTGCCAGCAGTGTATGGGATGAGCAGTTCTTC.

V usage is TRBV7-2 and J usage is TRBJ2-1; tentatively, D is TRBD1 (5 bases). V was pared by 2 bases and J by 6 bases, with 11 bases between. The CDR3 sequence is 14 residues long. Germline CDR1 is SGHTA and CDR2 is FQGNSA. CDR3 residues: CASSLQAGINEQFF. CDR3 DNA sequence: TGTGCCAGCAGCTTACAGGCAGGGATCAATGAGCAGTTCTTC. Based on the CDR3 plus reference TRBV7-2 and TRBJ2-1, the full variable domain is GAGVSQSPSNKVTEKGKDVELRCDPISGHTALYWYRQSLGQGLEFLIYFQGNSAPDKSGLPSDRFSAERTGGSVSTLTIQRTQQEDSAVYLCASSLQAGINEQFFGPGTRLTVL.

This clone was counted a few times. V gene TRBV10-2 combines with J gene TRBJ2-7; a weak D match, TRBD1 (6 bases). Trimming removed 6 bases at V and 4 bases at J, with 10 bases between. The V gene's germline CDR1 is WSHSY and CDR2 SAAADI. This CDR3 spans 12 amino acids. This chain's CDR3 is CASRDRGYEQYF. In DNA, the CDR3 is TGCGCCAGCAGGGACAGAGGGTACGAGCAGTACTTC.